A single sample gave rise to the 5 T cell receptor beta chains below, sequenced in a study of shared clonotypes between healthy human individuals. Profiled with immunoSEQ multiplex PCR; TCRdb holds only in-frame clones, not every one. The sample lists approximately 2.5 million clones, 93% seen once, with about 0.39% in the top ten. The sequencing sample was made of naive CD4+ T cells from PBMCs. Subset specified: CD45RA+ positively selected. All receptors come from a man aged 18 to 29 in good health. Some clones in this sample may be carry-over from other donors' samples.

CDR3 in DNA: TGTGCCAGCAGTGATTTAGAAGTTGCGGGAGTGCCCTACAATGAGCAGTTCTTC. It codes for CASSDLEVAGVPYNEQFF. The rearrangement links TRBV6-1 to TRBJ2-1, with 7 bases identical to TRBD2. The CDR3 runs 18 residues. The junction had 13 bases not matched to a gene; V was cut back by 3 bases and J by 2 bases. The germline gives CDR1 MNHNS, CDR2 SASEGT.

V is TRBV2 and J is TRBJ2-2, with 7 nucleotides matching TRBD2. The CDR3 totals 14 residues. Germline CDR1 is SNHLY and CDR2 is FYNNEI. The J segment lost 9 bases and the V segment lost 6 bases, leaving 10 bases of the junction unmatched. In DNA, the CDR3 is TGTGCCAGCAGCGGTAGCGGGTTAAGCCGGGAGCTGTTTTTT. As protein: CASSGSGLSRELFF.

This clone has just one count. The V call is TRBV19, the J call TRBJ1-1; the match to TRBD1 covers 11 bases. The CDR3 is 16 amino acids. Germline CDR1 is LNHDA and CDR2 is SQIVND (reference sequence). V was clipped by 3 bases and J by 1 base; unmatched bases: 4. The DNA of the CDR3 is TGTGCCAGTAGTATGCGGGGGACAGGGGGGAACACTGAAGCTTTCTTT. This sequence encodes CASSMRGTGGNTEAFF.

V is TRBV6-5 and J is TRBJ1-2; maybe TRBD1 (5 bases). V was trimmed by 6 bases and J by 3 bases, leaving 14 bases between them. CDR1 MNHEY and CDR2 SVGAGI come from the germline V gene. The CDR3 runs to 14 residues. CDR3 sequence reads: CASRPGGEHYGYTF. CDR3 nucleotides: TGTGCCAGCAGACCGGGAGGGGAGCACTATGGCTACACCTTC.

This rearrangement joins TRBV21-1 to TRBJ1-2; the table's D call TRBD1 went unverified against the DNA. TRBV21-1 is a documented pseudogene. CDR3 length equals 14 residues. CDR3 in DNA: TGTGCCAGCAGCAAAGAGGGCAGGGACTATGGCTACACCTTC. Protein product: CASSKEGRDYGYTF.